What follows describes a single T cell receptor (beta chain). A read error may account for a junction end that differs from germline. 60 Vbeta and 13 Jbeta primers were used in PCR. The protocol was immunoSEQ multiplex PCR, while the TCRdb copy is restricted to in-frame clones and leaves out a portion. The sample contains more than 130,000 clones, 78% of which appear only once. The record originates from a study of cytomegalovirus exposure and HLA in healthy donors. CDR3 length equals 18 residues. CDR1 SSHAT and CDR2 FNYEAQ come from the germline V gene (reference sequence). Sequencing input: PBMCs. The clonotype originates from a male donor in good health and CMV-seronegative. This chain connects TRBV7-7 to TRBJ2-1; no firm D call. The DNA of the CDR3 is TGTGCTAGCAGCTTATTCTCGACGGGTACCAGCTCCTACAATGAGCAGTTCTTC. Translation: CASSLFSTGTSSYNEQFF.